The TCR beta chain under discussion was sequenced for a study of Ad26.COV2.S vaccination and SARS-CoV-2 variants. As for treatment: 15 to 20 received Ad26.COV2.S at low or high dose, single or two shots; 5 received placebo; per-sample allocation not given. Repertoires come from day 63 after the first vaccine or placebo injection. Assay: immunoSEQ multiplex PCR; the TCRdb copy retains only in-frame clones and omits some. The profile shows about 350,000 clones, around 84% of them singletons. The ends were cut back, 5 bases at V and 5 bases at J, with 16 bases in the middle. Germline CDR1 is MDHEN and CDR2 is SYDVKM. The CDR3 is made up of 15 amino acids.

The specimen was peripheral blood, collected in a trial of Ad26.COV2.S vaccine versus placebo. This TCR came from a person aged 18-65 years who received the Ad26.COV2.S COVID-19 vaccine or a placebo. The V gene is TRBV28, the J gene TRBJ2-1, with D possibly being TRBD2 (5 bases). As DNA, the CDR3 is TGTGCCAGCAGTCTACTAGTCACCTTCCACAATGAGCAGTTCTTC. Translated: CASSLLVTFHNEQFF.